What follows describes a single T cell receptor (beta chain). As yet, its antigen is unknown. This CDR3 is 16 amino acids long. CDR1 is SGDLS and CDR2 is YYNGEE in the germline V gene. V lost 0 bases and J 3 bases, leaving 15 bases between the germline ends. This specimen comes from a study of shared clonotypes between healthy human individuals. Study results and limitations: Exclusively blood specimens were collected; tissue repertoires likely differ. Clonotype sharing across several donors was observed for 4.5% to 6.5% of naive CD4 clonotypes.

The assay was immunoSEQ multiplex PCR, and TCRdb's table has in-frame clones only and misses some. The sample lists around 2.1 million clones; about 93% were seen once. Only CD45RO-negative cells positively selected for CCR7 counted as naive CD8 cells, so terminally differentiated effector memory CD45RA+ cells were excluded. All of the donors resided in Nashville, Tennessee, and each was a Caucasian adult. The chain joins TRBV9 to TRBJ2-5, with D possibly being TRBD2 (7 bases). The clonotype comes from a man aged 18 to 29 in good health. Some clones in this sample may be carry-over from other donors' samples. The sequencing input was naive CD8+ T cells from PBMCs. CDR3 nucleotide sequence: TGTGCCAGCAGCGTAGATGCGGGGGCGGTCAAAGAGACCCAGTACTTC. Encoded protein: CASSVDAGAVKETQYF.